One sample yielded the 8 T cell receptor beta chains listed below, sequenced in a study of cytomegalovirus exposure and HLA in healthy donors. PCR primers comprised 60 Vbeta and 13 Jbeta primers. TCRdb's copy holds only in-frame clones and misses some; the assay was immunoSEQ multiplex PCR. The sample lists hundreds of thousands of clones; 70% were seen once. What was sequenced was PBMCs. The receptors originated from a middle-aged man in good health and CMV-seropositive.

This chain connects TRBV2 to TRBJ1-3; D is undetermined. Trimming removed 7 bases at V and 0 bases at J, with 4 bases between. Germline CDR1 is SNHLY and CDR2 is FYNNEI. The CDR3 is made up of 12 amino acids. CDR3 region: CASTDSGNTIYF. CDR3 coding DNA: TGTGCCAGCACAGACTCTGGAAACACCATATATTTT. Full variable domain (outside the CDR3, taken from reference TRBV2 and TRBJ1-3): EPEVTQTPSHQVTQMGQEVILRCVPISNHLYFYWYRQILGQKVEFLVSFYNNEISEKSEIFDDQFSVERPDGSNFTLKIRSTKLEDSAMYFCASTDSGNTIYFGEGSWLTVV.

The chain links TRBV2 to TRBJ1-2, with TRBD1 matching over 9 bases. CDR3 length equals 14 residues. Germline assignment: CDR1 SNHLY and CDR2 FYNNEI. V trimming: 6 bases; J trimming: 7 bases; junction bases outside the gene matches: 9. The CDR3 sequence: CASSYTGGPVGYTF. CDR3 coding DNA: TGTGCCAGCAGCTACACAGGGGGCCCAGTTGGCTACACCTTC.

The chain couples TRBV4-1 to TRBJ2-7, with TRBD2 matching over 8 bases. The V and J ends lost 0 bases and 3 bases, in that order; junction bases with no gene match: 10. Germline V gene data show CDR1 as MGHRA and CDR2 as YSYEKL. CDR3 length: 17 residues. CDR3 loop: CASSQDRPAGESYEQYF. The CDR3 nucleotides read TGCGCCAGCAGCCAAGATCGCCCAGCGGGGGAAAGCTACGAGCAGTACTTC.

The CDR3, as DNA: TGTGCCAGTAGTCCCCACCAGGGAGGCTACACCTTC. It encodes CASSPHQGGYTF. This chain connects TRBV19 to TRBJ1-2, with D tentatively TRBD1 (5 bases). The CDR3 consists of 12 residues. The V gene lost 5 bases and the J gene lost 8 bases, with 12 bases spanning the gap. Per germline, CDR1 LNHDA and CDR2 SQIVND (reference sequence). Variable domain in full (rest from reference TRBV19 and TRBJ1-2): DGGITQSPKYLFRKEGQNVTLSCEQNLNHDAMYWYRQDPGQGLRLIYYSQIVNDFQKGDIAEGYSVSREKKESFPLTVTSAQKNPTAFYLCASSPHQGGYTFGSGTRLTVV.

This clone was seen a few times. The V call is TRBV28, the J call TRBJ2-5; D is ambiguous. Germline V gene lookup returns CDR1 MDHEN and CDR2 SYDVKM. This CDR3 spans 12 amino acids. The ends were cut back, 8 bases at V and 7 bases at J, with 14 bases in the middle. The CDR3 coding sequence is TGTGCCAGCCAGACTCCCCTGGGGACCCAGTACTTC. Translated: CASQTPLGTQYF.

This clone was seen a single time. This sequence joins TRBV7-9 and TRBJ2-1; 11 bases align to TRBD2. Germline V lookup: CDR1 SEHNR, CDR2 FQNEAQ (reference sequence). This CDR3 contains 16 residues. Unmatched junction bases numbered 6, after V lost 4 bases and J lost 4 bases. The CDR3: CASSWVAGGPYNEQFF. CDR3 nucleotide sequence: TGTGCCAGCAGCTGGGTAGCGGGGGGGCCTTACAATGAGCAGTTCTTC.

This clone was found a few times. This chain uses TRBV29-1 with TRBJ2-3; 9 bases align to TRBD1. Germline CDR1 is SQVTM and CDR2 is ANQGSEA. This CDR3 comprises 14 residues. CDR3 in DNA: TGCAGTACCGGGACAGGGCTAAGCACAGATACGCAGTATTTT. Translated: CSTGTGLSTDTQYF.

This chain joins TRBV6-1 and TRBJ1-2; D perhaps matches TRBD1 (6 bases). This CDR3 spans 13 amino acids. Germline V gives CDR1 MNHNS, CDR2 SASEGT. Between the trimmed V and J ends, which lost 6 bases and 7 bases, there was a span of 15 bases. The CDR3 region has the DNA TGTGCCAGCAGGGGGTCAGGGGCCAGTGGCTACACCTTC. Translated, it gives CASRGSGASGYTF.